These 30 T cell receptor beta chains share one sample of origin, sequenced in a study of blood T cell repertoires in COVID-19. Measured with immunoSEQ multiplex PCR; TCRdb has only the in-frame clones, and not every one. The table shows 200,000 or so clones, with 86% occurring only once. The sequencing sample was made of peripheral blood. These receptor sequences come from a woman in her forties or fifties with acute or convalescent COVID-19.

The chain carries TRBV19 and TRBJ2-6; maybe TRBD1 (5 bases). Germline CDR1 and CDR2: LNHDA and SQIVND (reference sequence). CDR3 length: 16 residues. V dropped 0 bases and J dropped 2 bases, with 8 bases sitting between them. CDR3 coding DNA: TGTGCCAGTAGTATAGATCTAGGGGCTGGGGCCAACGTCCTGACTTTC. The encoded protein is CASSIDLGAGANVLTF.

The chain employs TRBV25-1 and TRBJ2-2; a weak D match, TRBD2 (7 bases). CDR3 length: 15 residues. The V gene lost 7 bases and the J gene lost 4 bases, with 16 bases spanning the gap. The germline V gene encodes CDR1 MGHDK and CDR2 SYGVNS. In DNA form, the CDR3 reads TGTGCCAGCACCCTACAGGGAGGGGGCACCGGGGAGCTGTTTTTT. Its translation: CASTLQGGGTGELFF.

V and J are TRBV19 and TRBJ1-1; D is undetermined. CDR3 length equals 12 residues. The germline V gene encodes CDR1 LNHDA and CDR2 SQIVND (reference sequence). Trimming left V 8 bases short and J 3 bases short, with 10 bases between. As DNA, the CDR3 is TGTGCCAGTCTCGACAAGTACACTGAAGCTTTCTTT. This codes for CASLDKYTEAFF.

V is TRBV5-1 and J is TRBJ1-2; D gene uncertain. In germline, CDR1 is SGHRS, CDR2 YFSETQ. CDR3 size: 14 residues. Trimming cost V 6 bases and J 7 bases, with 19 bases left between them. CDR3 in DNA: TGCGCCAGCACCCCTACCGCGGAGGTCGGTGGCTACACCTTC. As protein: CASTPTAEVGGYTF.

This clone was observed once. The chain employs TRBV15 and TRBJ2-1; TRBD2 matches at 8 bases. The CDR3 loop spans 17 amino acids. V was pared by 3 bases and J by 3 bases, with 10 bases of the junction left unmatched. Germline assignment: CDR1 LNHNV and CDR2 YYDKDF (reference sequence). The DNA of the CDR3 is TGTGCCACCAGCAGGGTTTTTGGGCGGGGGGACTACAATGAGCAGTTCTTC. Protein product: CATSRVFGRGDYNEQFF.

The rearrangement joins TRBV19 to TRBJ2-3; possibly TRBD2 for D (7 bases). V was trimmed by 6 bases and J by 5 bases, leaving 18 bases between them. Germline CDR1 and CDR2: LNHDA and SQIVND (reference sequence). This CDR3 contains 15 residues. The CDR3 nucleotides read TGTGCCAGTAGCCAAGGGGGAGGGCCGGTAGATACGCAGTATTTT. This sequence encodes CASSQGGGPVDTQYF.

This sequence joins TRBV3-1 (or the pseudogene TRBV3-2) and TRBJ1-1; D gene ambiguous. This CDR3 region has 16 residues. CDR1 is LGHDT, CDR2 YNNKEL, per germline (reference sequence). The V and J ends lost 2 bases and 1 base respectively, with 14 bases between them. The CDR3 DNA follows: TGTGCCAGCAGCCAAAGTGGTTGGAGTTCGAACACTGAAGCTTTCTTT. Encoded protein: CASSQSGWSSNTEAFF.

Comments on this clone: The sample holds other DNA sequences that translate to the same CDR3. The V call is TRBV5-1, the J call TRBJ2-1; the D gene is possibly TRBD2 (5 bases). The CDR3 is 13 residues long. CDR1 SGHRS and CDR2 YFSETQ come from the germline V gene. The V end was cut by 2 bases, the J end by 4 bases, with 7 bases between. This chain's CDR3 is CASSLGGYNEQFF. The CDR3 DNA reads TGCGCCAGCAGCTTAGGCGGGTACAATGAGCAGTTCTTC.

The rearrangement uses TRBV11-2 and TRBJ2-7, with TRBD1 matching over 7 bases. The V gene's germline CDR1 is SGHAT and CDR2 FQNNGV. The CDR3 covers 14 residues. The junction had 3 bases not matched to a gene; V was cut back by 1 base and J by 3 bases. In DNA, the CDR3 is TGTGCCAGCAGCTTAGGGCAGGGGGACTACGAGCAGTACTTC. Residues: CASSLGQGDYEQYF.

V is TRBV19 and J is TRBJ1-2; D is undetermined. CDR3 length: 15 residues. Germline values: CDR1 LNHDA, CDR2 SQIVND (reference sequence). Trimming removed 4 bases from V and 6 bases from J, with 18 bases in between. This CDR3 reads CASSTGVGLMDGYTF. The CDR3, as DNA: TGTGCCAGTAGTACCGGGGTGGGATTGATGGATGGCTACACCTTC.

The chain couples TRBV11-3 to TRBJ1-6, with D unresolved. This CDR3 spans 17 amino acids. Looked up from germline, CDR1 is SGHNT and CDR2 is YENEEA. The V and J ends lost 1 base and 10 bases respectively, with 20 bases between them. Here the CDR3 DNA reads TGTGCCAGCAGCTTAGTATTCTCTCGCGGCCTCGGATCACCCCTCCACTTT. This sequence encodes CASSLVFSRGLGSPLHF.

This clone is a singleton in its sample. The V call is TRBV7-9, the J call TRBJ2-7; perhaps TRBD1 as D (5 bases). V was shortened by 1 base and J by 0 bases, with 10 bases between the two germline ends. In germline, CDR1 is SEHNR, CDR2 FQNEAQ (reference sequence). The CDR3 totals 15 residues. The CDR3 region has the DNA TGTGCCAGCAGCTTAGAAGGACATTACTCCTACGAGCAGTACTTC. It yields the protein CASSLEGHYSYEQYF. Supplemented by reference TRBV7-9 and TRBJ2-7, the full variable domain reads DTGVSQNPRHKITKRGQNVTFRCDPISEHNRLYWYRQTLGQGPEFLTYFQNEAQLEKSRLLSDRFSAERPKGSFSTLEIQRTEQGDSAMYLCASSLEGHYSYEQYFGPGTRLTVT.

This clone has just a few counts. CDR3 sequence: CASSLRVDNQNTEAFF. For the CDR3, the DNA is TGTGCCAGCAGCTTACGCGTGGACAACCAGAACACTGAAGCTTTCTTT. The gene calls are TRBV7-8 and TRBJ1-1; the D gene is possibly TRBD1 (5 bases). V dropped 2 bases and J dropped 1 base, with 14 bases sitting between them. The germline V gene encodes CDR1 SGHVS and CDR2 FQNEAQ. The CDR3 has 16 amino acids. Supplemented by reference TRBV7-8 and TRBJ1-1, the full variable domain reads GAGVSQSPRYKVAKRGQDVALRCDPISGHVSLFWYQQALGQGPEFLTYFQNEAQLDKSGLPSDRFFAERPEGSVSTLKIQRTQQEDSAVYLCASSLRVDNQNTEAFFGQGTRLTVV.

In this sample, this clone turned up once. The chain links TRBV7-9 to TRBJ1-6, with D tentatively TRBD1 (5 bases). Trimming stripped 10 bases from V and 8 bases from J, with 21 bases between. The germline CDR1 and CDR2 sequences are SEHNR and FQNEAQ (reference sequence). This CDR3 has 15 residues. In nucleotides, the CDR3 is TGTGCCATCCCCCTAGGGGCCGATGCCCATTCACCCCTCCACTTT. Protein sequence: CAIPLGADAHSPLHF.

The chain links TRBV30 to TRBJ1-2; 8 nucleotides match TRBD1. The CDR3 is 12 amino acids. Germline-derived CDR1 and CDR2 are GTSNPN and SVGIG (reference sequence). The junction had 6 bases not matched to a gene; V was cut back by 8 bases and J by 4 bases. CDR3 loop: CARQGSSYGYTF. The CDR3 DNA follows: TGTGCCCGACAGGGGTCGAGCTATGGCTACACCTTC.

J is TRBJ1-2 and V is TRBV7-2; D perhaps matches TRBD1 (5 bases). The CDR3 consists of 15 residues. Germline CDR1 SGHTA, CDR2 FQGNSA. Trimming cost V 5 bases and J 8 bases, with 21 bases left between them. CDR3 in DNA: TGTGCCAGCAGCCAAGCCGGGGAGGGGAAGGGGGGCTACACCTTC. Its translation: CASSQAGEGKGGYTF.

The CDR3 region is CASRGQGATGYTF. The CDR3 DNA sequence: TGTGCCAGCCGCGGGCAGGGGGCTACCGGCTACACCTTC. The chain links TRBV7-9 to TRBJ1-2; 8 positions match TRBD1. This CDR3 has 13 amino acids. Per the germline V gene, CDR1 is SEHNR and CDR2 is FQNEAQ (reference sequence). V was clipped by 8 bases and J by 8 bases; unmatched bases: 10.

This clone was recorded once. This chain uses TRBV3-1 (or the pseudogene TRBV3-2) with TRBJ2-3; the match to TRBD1 covers 9 bases. In germline, CDR1 is LGHDT, CDR2 YNNKEL (reference sequence). The CDR3 consists of 16 residues. J was trimmed by 8 bases and V by 3 bases; bases with no gene match: 12. The CDR3: CASSQGQGGCLCTQYF. The CDR3 nucleotides are TGTGCCAGCAGCCAGGGACAGGGTGGGTGTCTATGTACGCAGTATTTT.

The chain combines TRBV6-5 with TRBJ2-5, with TRBD1 matching over 8 bases. Trimming at V came to 5 bases and at J to 5 bases, leaving 10 bases not matched to a gene. CDR3 length: 15 residues. CDR1 is MNHEY, CDR2 SVGAGI, per germline. CDR3 sequence: CASSRGQGSWETQYF. CDR3 nucleotides: TGTGCCAGCAGTAGAGGACAGGGAAGTTGGGAGACCCAGTACTTC.

This clone was observed a handful of times. This rearrangement joins TRBV6-5 to TRBJ2-7, with 9 bases fitting TRBD1. The junction had 7 bases not matched to a gene; V was cut back by 7 bases and J by 3 bases. CDR1 and CDR2 from the germline V gene are MNHEY and SVGAGI. This CDR3 is 14 amino acids long. This CDR3 reads CASKRDRDLYEQYF. As DNA, the CDR3 is TGTGCCAGCAAGCGGGACAGGGACCTCTACGAGCAGTACTTC.

The chain recombines TRBV4-3 with TRBJ2-2, with TRBD2 matching 10 bases. With V trimmed by 0 bases and J by 3 bases, 4 bases remained unmatched. This CDR3 region has 17 residues. The V gene's germline CDR1 is LGHNA and CDR2 YSLEER. The CDR3 here is CASSQDRLAGHTGELFF. The DNA of the CDR3 is TGCGCCAGCAGCCAAGATAGACTAGCGGGCCACACCGGGGAGCTGTTTTTT.

The chain carries TRBV5-1 and TRBJ2-1; TRBD2 is a possible D gene (6 bases). The CDR3 length is 14 residues. Trimming pared 4 bases from V and 7 bases from J, leaving 15 bases between. Germline values: CDR1 SGHRS, CDR2 YFSETQ. As DNA, the CDR3 is TGCGCCAGCAGCAGACTAGACCCGTCAAATGAGCAGTTCTTC. Translating it yields CASSRLDPSNEQFF.

J is TRBJ2-2 and V is TRBV18; TRBD1 is a possible D gene (6 bases). CDR3 length equals 16 residues. V gave up 2 bases and J gave up 1 base, with 11 bases separating them. CDR1 is KGHSH, CDR2 LQKENI, per germline. CDR3 loop: CASSPSGTQNTGELFF. Written as DNA, the CDR3 is TGTGCCAGCTCACCATCCGGGACACAGAACACCGGGGAGCTGTTTTTT.

This clone was counted a few times. This chain uses TRBV18 with TRBJ2-7, with a possible D match to TRBD2 (6 bases). The CDR3 runs 17 residues. The germline V gene encodes CDR1 KGHSH and CDR2 LQKENI. Trimming took 2 bases from V and 0 from J, leaving 17 bases between them. Here the CDR3 DNA reads TGTGCCAGCTCACCAGGACTTTCCGGGGGTGCCTCCTACGAGCAGTACTTC. Residues: CASSPGLSGGASYEQYF.

In nucleotides, the CDR3 is TGTGCCAGCAGCGCCCATCCTACAACTAATGAAAAACTGTTTTTT. Protein sequence: CASSAHPTTNEKLFF. This sequence joins TRBV9 and TRBJ1-4; no firm D call. Deletions cut 3 bases from V and 0 bases from J, with 9 bases between. Looked up from germline, CDR1 is SGDLS and CDR2 is YYNGEE. This CDR3 comprises 15 residues. The variable domain in full, with the rest retrieved from reference TRBV9 and TRBJ1-4, is DSGVTQTPKHLITATGQRVTLRCSPRSGDLSVYWYQQSLDQGLQFLIQYYNGEERAKGNILERFSAQQFPDLHSELNLSSLELGDSALYFCASSAHPTTNEKLFFGSGTQLSVL.

The chain uses TRBV5-1 and TRBJ1-2; tentative D call: TRBD1 (6 bases). V dropped 0 bases and J dropped 7 bases, with 13 bases sitting between them. Germline V CDR1 and CDR2: SGHRS, YFSETQ. The length of the CDR3 is 14 residues. The CDR3 nucleotides read TGCGCCAGCAGCTTGGCCCGGGGGGCCGGTGGCTACACCTTC. Protein product: CASSLARGAGGYTF.

This chain joins TRBV11-2 and TRBJ2-5; 7 bases match TRBD1. This CDR3 comprises 13 residues. CDR1 and CDR2 (germline): SGHAT, FQNNGV. V was pared by 4 bases and J by 6 bases, with 5 bases of the junction left unmatched. The CDR3 region is CASSSDREQTQYF. CDR3 nucleotides: TGTGCCAGCAGCTCCGACAGGGAACAGACCCAGTACTTC.

V is TRBV5-4 and J is TRBJ2-1, with 7 positions matching TRBD2. The CDR3 has 16 residues. Germline V lookup: CDR1 SGHNT, CDR2 YYREEE (reference sequence). The trim removed 6 bases at V and 12 bases at J, leaving 21 bases unmatched. This chain's CDR3 is CASTRELLSEWEGQFF. Written as DNA, the CDR3 is TGTGCCAGCACCAGAGAGCTCCTTAGCGAGTGGGAGGGGCAGTTCTTC.

This clone was picked up one time. The rearrangement joins TRBV11-3 to TRBJ1-1; weak D call: TRBD1 (6 bases). The CDR3 is 14 residues long. The V gene's germline CDR1 is SGHNT and CDR2 YENEEA. V lost 4 bases and J lost 4, with 13 bases in between. Written as DNA, the CDR3 is TGTGCCAGCAGCTCCGGACAGTCGTTCACTGAAGCTTTCTTT. Its protein product is CASSSGQSFTEAFF.

The chain uses TRBV7-9 and TRBJ1-5; maybe TRBD1 (5 bases). Germline V CDR1 and CDR2: SEHNR, FQNEAQ (reference sequence). The length of the CDR3 is 16 residues. V was pared by 4 bases and J by 5 bases, with 18 bases between. The CDR3 sequence: CASSSVSAGWDQPQHF. Here the CDR3 DNA reads TGTGCCAGCAGCTCTGTCTCGGCAGGGTGGGATCAGCCCCAGCATTTT.